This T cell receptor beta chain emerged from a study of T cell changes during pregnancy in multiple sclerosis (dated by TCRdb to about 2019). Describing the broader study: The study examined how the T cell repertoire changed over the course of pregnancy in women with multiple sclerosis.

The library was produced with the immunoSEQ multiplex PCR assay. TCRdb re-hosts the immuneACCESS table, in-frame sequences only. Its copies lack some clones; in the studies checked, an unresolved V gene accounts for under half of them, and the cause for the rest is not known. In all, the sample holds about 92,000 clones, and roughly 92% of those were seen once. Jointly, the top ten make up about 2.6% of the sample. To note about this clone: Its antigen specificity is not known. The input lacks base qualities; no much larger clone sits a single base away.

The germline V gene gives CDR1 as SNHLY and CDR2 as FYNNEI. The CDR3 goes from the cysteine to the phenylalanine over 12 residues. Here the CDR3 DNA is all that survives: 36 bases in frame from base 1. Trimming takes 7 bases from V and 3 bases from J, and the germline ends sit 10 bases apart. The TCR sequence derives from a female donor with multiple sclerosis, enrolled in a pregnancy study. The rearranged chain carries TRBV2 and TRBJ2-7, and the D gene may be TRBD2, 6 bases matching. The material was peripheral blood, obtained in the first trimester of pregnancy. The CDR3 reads CASTTSRYEQYF. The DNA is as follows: TGTGCCAGCACGACTAGTCGCTACGAGCAGTACTTC.